The 16 T cell receptor beta chains below all came from one sample that was sequenced in a study of identical twins. Each CDR3 protein gets one entry after TCRdb re-called the 5' RACE reads with MiXCR. Found here are 200,000 to 250,000 distinct CDR3 sequences, approximately 5.9% of them singletons; the top ten hold roughly 15%. Separately, the same data were catalogued under a study of T cells expressing NK-cell markers.

The specimen sequenced was CD8+ T cells sorted from blood. The receptors were sampled from a woman aged 18-29 years in good health.

The chain joins TRBV27 to TRBJ1-2, with 8 positions matching TRBD1. The germline V gene has CDR1 MNHEY and CDR2 SMNVEV (reference sequence). The CDR3 extends over 17 amino acids. Germline trimming cut 2 bases from V and 3 bases from J; bases unmatched to any gene: 11. CDR3: CASSLLAGTGRDYGYTF. In DNA form, the CDR3 reads TGTGCCAGCAGTTTACTAGCGGGGACAGGTCGGGACTATGGCTACACCTTC.

Many counts were recorded for this clonotype. The chain employs TRBV9 and TRBJ1-2; no firm D call. Trimming removed 3 bases from V and 4 bases from J, with 7 bases in between. This CDR3 is built from 12 residues. Germline-derived CDR1 and CDR2 are SGDLS and YYNGEE. The DNA for the CDR3 is TGTGCCAGCAGCGGCCGTCCCTATGGCTACACCTTC. The encoded protein is CASSGRPYGYTF.

This clonotype was counted between two and nine times. The CDR3 sequence is CASSLELVGEQYF. The CDR3 coding sequence is TGTGCCAGCAGCTTAGAATTAGTTGGCGAGCAGTACTTC. The J gene is TRBJ2-7, the V gene TRBV11-2; D remains ambiguous. V lost 0 bases to trimming and J lost 6 bases, with 9 bases between them. Germline V gene data show CDR1 as SGHAT and CDR2 as FQNNGV. The CDR3 is 13 amino acids. Full variable domain (remainder filled in from reference TRBV11-2 and TRBJ2-7): EAGVAQSPRYKIIEKRQSVAFWCNPISGHATLYWYQQILGQGPKLLIQFQNNGVVDDSQLPKDRFSAERLKGVDSTLKIQPAKLEDSAVYLCASSLELVGEQYFGPGTRLTVT.

This clonotype was seen many times. The chain is built from TRBV7-9 and TRBJ2-1; 7 bases fit TRBD2. The CDR3 is 16 residues long. In germline, CDR1 is SEHNR, CDR2 FQNEAQ (reference sequence). V dropped 4 bases and J dropped 6; count of bases not matched to a gene: 12. The CDR3 coding sequence is TGTGCCAGCAGCTCTAGTCGGGCTAGCGGACCCAATGAGCAGTTCTTC. Protein: CASSSSRASGPNEQFF.

This clonotype turned up a few times. The J gene is TRBJ2-7, the V gene TRBV29-1; 7 nucleotides match TRBD1. CDR1 is SQVTM, CDR2 ANQGSEA, per germline. V lost 0 bases and J lost 3; bases outside the gene matches: 5. This CDR3 has 14 amino acids. The chain's CDR3 is CSVEDRNRGYEQYF. In DNA form, the CDR3 reads TGCAGCGTTGAAGACCGAAACAGGGGCTACGAGCAGTACTTC.

A note on this clonotype: One end of the junction fails to match germline, which may point to a read error. The DNA of the CDR3 is TGCGCCAGCAGCCCACGACAGACCTACGAGCAGTGCTTC. Encoded protein: CASSPRQTYEQCF. The chain joins TRBV5-1 to TRBJ2-7; perhaps TRBD1 as D (5 bases). The CDR3 covers 13 residues. CDR1 and CDR2 from the germline V gene are SGHRS and YFSETQ.

The sample holds a few counts of this clonotype. This chain links TRBV11-1 with TRBJ2-1; the D gene could be TRBD1 or TRBD2 (5 bases each). The V end lost 8 bases, the J end lost 0 bases, and 26 bases lay between the germline ends. Germline-derived CDR1 and CDR2 are SGHAT and FQDESV (reference sequence). This CDR3 region has 19 residues. The chain's CDR3 is CASEYGRSGRPSSYNEQFF. The CDR3 DNA reads as TGTGCCAGCGAATACGGGCGATCGGGACGGCCGAGCTCCTACAATGAGCAGTTCTTC.

This clonotype was observed a single time. The J gene is TRBJ2-7, the V gene TRBV12-3 or TRBV12-4; D is perhaps TRBD1 (5 bases). Trimming removed 11 bases from V and 0 bases from J, with 29 bases in between. The CDR3 has 18 amino acids. The CDR3 sequence: CAFSFSYQVTVSSYEQYF. Here the CDR3 DNA reads TGTGCCTTCAGTTTCTCATACCAGGTGACAGTAAGCTCCTACGAGCAGTACTTC.

This clonotype appeared a few times. The gene calls are TRBV28 and TRBJ1-4; 9 bases align to TRBD1. With V trimmed by 6 bases and J by 10 bases, 9 bases remained unmatched. The CDR3 is 14 amino acids. CDR1 and CDR2 from the germline V gene are MDHEN and SYDVKM. The CDR3 loop reads CASRILQGQGKLFF. For the CDR3, the DNA is TGTGCCAGCAGAATCCTTCAGGGACAGGGAAAACTGTTTTTT.

As regards this clonotype: Likely a read error: the CDR3 ends without its conserved phenylalanine or tryptophan. It is unclear where the CDR3 begins or ends on the DNA, so no DNA is shown, and the CDR3 is as TCRdb lists it. V is TRBV5-5 and J is TRBJ2-2. From germline, CDR1 is SGHKS and CDR2 YYEKEE (reference sequence). The CDR3 totals 14 residues, both ends included. CDR3 loop: CAIGSGLPTGELLC.

V is TRBV6-2 or TRBV6-3 and J is TRBJ2-7; no definite D call. The V end lost 0 bases, the J end lost 4 bases, and 16 bases lay between the germline ends. Per the germline V gene, CDR1 is MNHEY and CDR2 is SVGEGT. This CDR3 has 16 amino acids. DNA for the CDR3: TGTGCCAGCAGTTACTCCCTATCTGCGAAGGTGTACGAGCAGTACTTC. This gives the protein CASSYSLSAKVYEQYF.

This clonotype was observed many times. The chain has TRBV5-5 and TRBJ2-1; 11 bases line up with TRBD2. The CDR3 runs to 17 residues. Germline V gives CDR1 SGHKS, CDR2 YYEKEE (reference sequence). J lost 1 base, V lost 2 bases, and 5 bases had no gene match. CDR3 protein: CASSFTSGSSSYNEQFF. CDR3 nucleotides: TGTGCCAGCAGCTTTACTAGCGGGAGTTCTTCCTACAATGAGCAGTTCTTC.

This clonotype was counted at least ten times. The chain combines TRBV12-3 or TRBV12-4 with TRBJ1-2, with D maybe TRBD1 (6 bases). The V end lost 8 bases, the J end lost 8 bases, and 15 bases lay between the germline ends. The CDR3 spans 12 residues. CDR3 nucleotide sequence: TGTGCCAGCGGGTGGCGTACAGGGGGCTACACCTTC. It codes for CASGWRTGGYTF.

Written as DNA, the CDR3 is TGTGCCAGCAGCTCCTACTCGGGAGGCTACAATGAGCAGTTCTTC. Protein product: CASSSYSGGYNEQFF. V and J are TRBV7-9 and TRBJ2-1, with TRBD2 identical over 7 bases. Trimming at V came to 4 bases and at J to 3 bases, leaving 6 bases not matched to a gene. The CDR3 covers 15 residues. Germline CDR1 reads SEHNR; CDR2 reads FQNEAQ (reference sequence). Using reference TRBV7-9 and TRBJ2-1 for the parts outside the CDR3, the full variable domain is DTGVSQNPRHKITKRGQNVTFRCDPISEHNRLYWYRQTLGQGPEFLTYFQNEAQLEKSRLLSDRFSAERPKGSFSTLEIQRTEQGDSAMYLCASSSYSGGYNEQFFGPGTRLTVL.

The rearrangement links TRBV3-1 to TRBJ2-2; 8 nucleotides match TRBD2. With 1 base clipped from V and 5 bases from J, the junction kept 18 bases outside the gene matches. This CDR3 has 20 amino acids. Germline values: CDR1 LGHDT, CDR2 YNNKEL (reference sequence). The CDR3 here is CASSQVLIRGKRESTGELFF. CDR3 DNA sequence: TGTGCCAGCAGCCAAGTTCTAATCCGCGGGAAGCGGGAGTCGACCGGGGAGCTGTTTTTT.

This clonotype showed up just a few times. The chain links TRBV6-2 or TRBV6-3 to TRBJ2-2; the match to TRBD1 covers 7 bases. Per germline, CDR1 MNHEY and CDR2 SVGEGT. The V gene end was trimmed by 2 bases and the J gene end by 5 bases; junction bases not matched to a gene: 2. The length of the CDR3 is 14 residues. CDR3 region: CASSYHRGTGELFF. The DNA for the CDR3 is TGTGCCAGCAGTTACCACAGGGGAACCGGGGAGCTGTTTTTT.